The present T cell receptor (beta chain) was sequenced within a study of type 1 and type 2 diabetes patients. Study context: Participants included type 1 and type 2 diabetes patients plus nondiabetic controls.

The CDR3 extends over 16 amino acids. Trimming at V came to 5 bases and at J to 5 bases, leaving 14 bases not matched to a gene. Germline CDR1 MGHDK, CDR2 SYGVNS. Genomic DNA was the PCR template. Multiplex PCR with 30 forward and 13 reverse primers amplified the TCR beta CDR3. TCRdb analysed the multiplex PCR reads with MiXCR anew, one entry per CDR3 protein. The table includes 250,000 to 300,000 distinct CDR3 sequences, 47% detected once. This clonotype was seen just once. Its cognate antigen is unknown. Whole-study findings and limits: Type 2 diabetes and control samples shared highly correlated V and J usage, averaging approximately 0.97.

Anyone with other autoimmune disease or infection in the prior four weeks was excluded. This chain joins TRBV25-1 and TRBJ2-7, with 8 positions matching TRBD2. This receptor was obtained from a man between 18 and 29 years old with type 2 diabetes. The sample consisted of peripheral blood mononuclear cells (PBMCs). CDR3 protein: CASSLAGLGSTHEQYF. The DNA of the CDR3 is TGTGCCAGCAGTTTAGCGGGGTTGGGGAGTACCCACGAGCAGTACTTC.